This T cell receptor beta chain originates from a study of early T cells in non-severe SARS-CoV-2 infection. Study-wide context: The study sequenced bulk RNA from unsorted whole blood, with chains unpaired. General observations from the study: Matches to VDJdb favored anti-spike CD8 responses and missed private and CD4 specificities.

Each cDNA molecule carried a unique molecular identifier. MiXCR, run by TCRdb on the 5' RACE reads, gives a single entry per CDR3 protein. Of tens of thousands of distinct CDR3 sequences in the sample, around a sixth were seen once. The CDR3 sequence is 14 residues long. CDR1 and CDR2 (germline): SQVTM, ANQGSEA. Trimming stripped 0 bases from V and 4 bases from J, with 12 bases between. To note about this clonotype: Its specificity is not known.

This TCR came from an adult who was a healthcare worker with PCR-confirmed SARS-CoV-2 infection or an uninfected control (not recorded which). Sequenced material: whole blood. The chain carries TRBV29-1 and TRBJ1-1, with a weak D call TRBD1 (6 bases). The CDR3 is CSVEDQGLVTEAFF. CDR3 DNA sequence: TGCAGCGTTGAAGATCAGGGGCTCGTCACTGAAGCTTTCTTT.